Sequencing of this T cell receptor beta chain was carried out in a study of T cell changes during pregnancy in multiple sclerosis. The assay was immunoSEQ multiplex PCR, and TCRdb's table has in-frame clones only and misses some. The table includes tens of thousands of clones, over 85% detected once. After removal of 3 bases from V and 0 bases from J, the junction contained 5 bases not matched to a gene. The germline gives CDR1 SGHRS, CDR2 YFSETQ. The CDR3 runs to 16 residues. Sequenced here: CD4+ T cells from peripheral blood mononuclear cells, sampled after pregnancy. The receptor comes from a female donor with multiple sclerosis, enrolled in a pregnancy study. This chain links TRBV5-1 with TRBJ1-1; 10 positions agree with TRBD1. DNA of the CDR3: TGCGCCAGCAGCTCCGGGACAGGGGTCATGAACACTGAAGCTTTCTTT. Residues: CASSSGTGVMNTEAFF. Combining the CDR3 with reference TRBV5-1 and TRBJ1-1 gives the whole variable domain KAGVTQTPRYLIKTRGQQVTLSCSPISGHRSVSWYQQTPGQGLQFLFEYFSETQRNKGNFPGRFSGRQFSNSRSEMNVSTLELGDSALYLCASSSGTGVMNTEAFFGQGTRLTVV.